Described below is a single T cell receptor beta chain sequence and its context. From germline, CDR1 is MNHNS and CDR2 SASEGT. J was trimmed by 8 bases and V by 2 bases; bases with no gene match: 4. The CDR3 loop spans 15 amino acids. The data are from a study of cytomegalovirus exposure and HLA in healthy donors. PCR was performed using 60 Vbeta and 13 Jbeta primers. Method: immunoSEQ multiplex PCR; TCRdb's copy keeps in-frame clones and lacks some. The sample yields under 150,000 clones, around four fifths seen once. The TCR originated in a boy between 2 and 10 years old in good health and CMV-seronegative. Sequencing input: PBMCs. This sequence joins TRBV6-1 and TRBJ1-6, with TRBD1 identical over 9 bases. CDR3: CASSEIGTGYSPLHF. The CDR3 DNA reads TGTGCCAGCAGTGAAATTGGGACAGGGTATTCACCCCTCCACTTT.